A selection of T cell receptor beta chains follows, all from one sample in a study of cytomegalovirus exposure and HLA in healthy donors. The repertoire was sequenced with immunoSEQ multiplex PCR; TCRdb's copy has only in-frame clones and lacks some. The sample contains about 130,000 clones, about four fifths of which appear only once. The material sequenced was PBMCs. These receptors were collected from a man aged 30-40 years in good health. CDR3s include the opening cysteine and the closing phenylalanine or tryptophan. The order of the fields is V gene, clone size, D gene, CDR3 length, J gene, CDR3 DNA, CDR3 protein. The D gene is left open where the match is weak. Clone sizes are given selectively: once, few, many, or a class where the clone is expanded.

V gene: TRBV18
clone size: .
D gene: .
CDR3 length: 15
J gene: TRBJ1-1
CDR3 DNA: TGTGCCAGCTCACCGGACAGAACTCGCGACACTGAAGCTTTCTTT
CDR3 protein: CASSPDRTRDTEAFF

V gene: TRBV19
clone size: few
D gene: .
CDR3 length: 14
J gene: TRBJ2-7
CDR3 DNA: TGTGCCAGTAGTATGAGGCCTAGCGCCTACGAGCAGTACTTC
CDR3 protein: CASSMRPSAYEQYF

V gene: TRBV18
clone size: .
D gene: TRBD1
CDR3 length: 15
J gene: TRBJ1-4
CDR3 DNA: TGTGCCAGCTCACCGAGGACAGGGATCAATGAAAAACTGTTTTTT
CDR3 protein: CASSPRTGINEKLFF

V gene: TRBV9
clone size: .
D gene: .
CDR3 length: 18
J gene: TRBJ2-5
CDR3 DNA: TGTGCCAGCAGCCCTACAGCGGGACTCACAGGGACCCAAGAGACCCAGTACTTC
CDR3 protein: CASSPTAGLTGTQETQYF

V gene: TRBV25-1
clone size: .
D gene: .
CDR3 length: 17
J gene: TRBJ1-2
CDR3 DNA: TGTGCTCTAATAGCAAGGTTTTCAGGGAACCTATCCTATGGCTACACCTTC
CDR3 protein: CALIARFSGNLSYGYTF

V gene: TRBV10-2
clone size: .
D gene: .
CDR3 length: 12
J gene: TRBJ1-2
CDR3 DNA: TGCGCCAGCACGGACACGAACTATGGCTACACCTTC
CDR3 protein: CASTDTNYGYTF

V gene: TRBV11-2
clone size: once
D gene: .
CDR3 length: 14
J gene: TRBJ2-4
CDR3 DNA: TGTGCCAGCAGCTCGAGGTTAGCCAAAAACATTCAGTACTTC
CDR3 protein: CASSSRLAKNIQYF

V gene: TRBV7-6
clone size: .
D gene: .
CDR3 length: 15
J gene: TRBJ2-5
CDR3 DNA: TGTGCCAGCAGCTTAAGGGACACCCCGGGGGAGACCCAGTACTTC
CDR3 protein: CASSLRDTPGETQYF

V gene: TRBV5-1
clone size: .
D gene: .
CDR3 length: 13
J gene: TRBJ2-3
CDR3 DNA: TGCGCCAGCAGCTTGGAGGGGGAAGATACGCAGTATTTT
CDR3 protein: CASSLEGEDTQYF

V gene: TRBV4-1
clone size: .
D gene: TRBD1
CDR3 length: 17
J gene: TRBJ1-4
CDR3 DNA: TGCGCCAGCAGCCCAGGACAGGGTCCCCGCGGTAATGAAAAACTGTTTTTT
CDR3 protein: CASSPGQGPRGNEKLFF

V gene: TRBV6-5
clone size: .
D gene: .
CDR3 length: 12
J gene: TRBJ2-5
CDR3 DNA: TGTGCCAGCTTTGACTCCGTTGAGACCCAGTACTTC
CDR3 protein: CASFDSVETQYF

V gene: TRBV29-1
clone size: once
D gene: TRBD2
CDR3 length: 14
J gene: TRBJ2-1
CDR3 DNA: TGCAGCGTTCGCCCCAGCGGGAGTCCGTTTGAGCAGTTCTTC
CDR3 protein: CSVRPSGSPFEQFF

V gene: TRBV5-5
clone size: .
D gene: .
CDR3 length: 15
J gene: TRBJ1-5
CDR3 DNA: TGTGCCAGCAGCTTGCCGGGGGTGGGAAATCAGCCCCAGCATTTT
CDR3 protein: CASSLPGVGNQPQHF

V gene: TRBV28
clone size: .
D gene: .
CDR3 length: 13
J gene: TRBJ2-7
CDR3 DNA: TGTGCCAGCGGGCGCGCCCCCTTCTACGAGCAGTACTTC
CDR3 protein: CASGRAPFYEQYF

V gene: TRBV5-1
clone size: .
D gene: TRBD1
CDR3 length: 18
J gene: TRBJ1-2
CDR3 DNA: TGCGCCAGCAGCTTGGGATCGACAGGGCGACCTGGTAACTATGGCTACACCTTC
CDR3 protein: CASSLGSTGRPGNYGYTF

V gene: TRBV5-4
clone size: .
D gene: .
CDR3 length: 16
J gene: TRBJ2-7
CDR3 DNA: TGTGCCAGCAGCCTCACCCTAGCGTTCCTTTCCTACGAGCAGTACTTC
CDR3 protein: CASSLTLAFLSYEQYF

V gene: TRBV25-1
clone size: .
D gene: TRBD1
CDR3 length: 13
J gene: TRBJ2-7
CDR3 DNA: TGTGCCAGCAGTAACCGGGACAGGGACGAGCAGTACTTC
CDR3 protein: CASSNRDRDEQYF

V gene: TRBV7-2
clone size: .
D gene: .
CDR3 length: 15
J gene: TRBJ1-2
CDR3 DNA: TGTGCCAGCAGCTTAATATCAGGGGCGAGGGGTGGCTACACCTTC
CDR3 protein: CASSLISGARGGYTF

V gene: TRBV5-5
clone size: .
D gene: TRBD2
CDR3 length: 16
J gene: TRBJ2-1
CDR3 DNA: TGTGCCAGCAGCTCTGCCCGGACTAGCCGAGACAATGAGCAGTTCTTC
CDR3 protein: CASSSARTSRDNEQFF

V gene: TRBV2
clone size: .
D gene: .
CDR3 length: 15
J gene: TRBJ1-1
CDR3 DNA: TGTGCCAGCAAAGACCGGGGAGGTCGGAACACTGAAGCTTTCTTT
CDR3 protein: CASKDRGGRNTEAFF

V gene: TRBV14
clone size: .
D gene: TRBD1
CDR3 length: 16
J gene: TRBJ1-1
CDR3 DNA: TGTGCCAGCAGCCAAGGAGGGACAGGGTGGAACACTGAAGCTTTCTTT
CDR3 protein: CASSQGGTGWNTEAFF

V gene: TRBV6-1
clone size: .
D gene: .
CDR3 length: 15
J gene: TRBJ1-3
CDR3 DNA: TGTGCCAGCAGGGATGAAGGGGGAACCAGAAACACCATATATTTT
CDR3 protein: CASRDEGGTRNTIYF

V gene: TRBV10-3
clone size: once
D gene: TRBD2
CDR3 length: 14
J gene: TRBJ2-1
CDR3 DNA: TGTGCCATCAGAGGGACTAGCGAAAGGGATGAGCAGTTCTTC
CDR3 protein: CAIRGTSERDEQFF

V gene: TRBV4-3
clone size: .
D gene: TRBD1
CDR3 length: 16
J gene: TRBJ2-2
CDR3 DNA: TGCGCCAGCAGCCAAGGGGGGGGGACAGGGCCCGGGGAGCTGTTTTTT
CDR3 protein: CASSQGGGTGPGELFF

V gene: TRBV29-1
clone size: once
D gene: TRBD2
CDR3 length: 15
J gene: TRBJ2-1
CDR3 DNA: TGCAGCGTTGCCGGGACTAGCGGAGGGACGGGTGAGCAGTTCTTC
CDR3 protein: CSVAGTSGGTGEQFF

V gene: TRBV11-2
clone size: few
D gene: .
CDR3 length: 17
J gene: TRBJ2-6
CDR3 DNA: TGTGCCAGCAGCTCTAGGGGTGGGGTAGCCGGGGCCAACGTCCTGACTTTC
CDR3 protein: CASSSRGGVAGANVLTF

V gene: TRBV2
clone size: .
D gene: TRBD1
CDR3 length: 16
J gene: TRBJ1-6
CDR3 DNA: TGTGCCAGCACCCCAGGGGGCTTGAATAATAATTCACCCCTCCACTTT
CDR3 protein: CASTPGGLNNNSPLHF

V gene: TRBV6-1
clone size: .
D gene: TRBD1
CDR3 length: 15
J gene: TRBJ2-1
CDR3 DNA: TGTGCCAGCAGTGAGAGACAGGGCTCCTACAATGAGCAGTTCTTC
CDR3 protein: CASSERQGSYNEQFF

V gene: TRBV6-1
clone size: .
D gene: .
CDR3 length: 14
J gene: TRBJ1-2
CDR3 DNA: TGTGCCAGCAGTGTCAGTAAAGCTAACTATGGCTACACCTTC
CDR3 protein: CASSVSKANYGYTF

V gene: TRBV5-1
clone size: .
D gene: TRBD1
CDR3 length: 13
J gene: TRBJ1-5
CDR3 DNA: TGCGCCAGCAGCCTGGAACAGGGGCAGCCCCAGCATTTT
CDR3 protein: CASSLEQGQPQHF

V gene: TRBV28
clone size: few
D gene: .
CDR3 length: 14
J gene: TRBJ1-4
CDR3 DNA: TGTGCCAGCAGGCAACAGGGTCAAGGTGAAAAACTGTTTTTT
CDR3 protein: CASRQQGQGEKLFF

V gene: TRBV18
clone size: .
D gene: .
CDR3 length: 15
J gene: TRBJ2-1
CDR3 DNA: TGTGCCAGCTCACCACCGTCTTTGTACCAGGGGGAGCAGTTCTTC
CDR3 protein: CASSPPSLYQGEQFF

V gene: TRBV5-6
clone size: once
D gene: .
CDR3 length: 13
J gene: TRBJ2-5
CDR3 DNA: TGTGCCAGCAGCTTGGACACTACTTTGACCCAGTACTTC
CDR3 protein: CASSLDTTLTQYF

V gene: TRBV2
clone size: .
D gene: .
CDR3 length: 18
J gene: TRBJ1-6
CDR3 DNA: TGTGCCAGCAGTATTAACGGGGCAGGGGAGTCCTATAATTCACCCCTCCACTTT
CDR3 protein: CASSINGAGESYNSPLHF

V gene: TRBV7-9
clone size: .
D gene: .
CDR3 length: 12
J gene: TRBJ1-1
CDR3 DNA: TGTTCCAGCAGCTTCATCGACAGTACAGCTTTCTTT
CDR3 protein: CSSSFIDSTAFF

V gene: TRBV29-1
clone size: .
D gene: TRBD2
CDR3 length: 16
J gene: TRBJ2-2
CDR3 DNA: TGCAGCGTCGCCCTGAGACTAGCGGGGGGGATTCGGGAGCTGTTTTTT
CDR3 protein: CSVALRLAGGIRELFF

V gene: TRBV7-9
clone size: .
D gene: .
CDR3 length: 13
J gene: TRBJ1-1
CDR3 DNA: TGTGCCAGCAGGCCAGGGTTGGACACTGAAGCTTTCTTT
CDR3 protein: CASRPGLDTEAFF

V gene: TRBV6-4
clone size: .
D gene: TRBD1
CDR3 length: 15
J gene: TRBJ2-7
CDR3 DNA: TGTGCCAGCAGTGCCTACGGGACAGGGGAGTACGAGCAGTACTTC
CDR3 protein: CASSAYGTGEYEQYF

V gene: TRBV6-6
clone size: few
D gene: TRBD1
CDR3 length: 14
J gene: TRBJ2-2
CDR3 DNA: TGTGCCACCCAGGGACAGGGGGCGGCCGGGGAGCTGTTTTTT
CDR3 protein: CATQGQGAAGELFF

V gene: TRBV29-1
clone size: .
D gene: .
CDR3 length: 10
J gene: TRBJ1-2
CDR3 DNA: TGCAGCGCCGACAAGTCTGGCTACACCTTC
CDR3 protein: CSADKSGYTF

V gene: TRBV6-6
clone size: .
D gene: .
CDR3 length: 15
J gene: TRBJ1-5
CDR3 DNA: TGTGCCAGCAGTCCCCAGGACTCGGGCAATCAGCCCCAGCATTTT
CDR3 protein: CASSPQDSGNQPQHF

V gene: TRBV9
clone size: .
D gene: TRBD1
CDR3 length: 15
J gene: TRBJ2-7
CDR3 DNA: TGTGCCAGCAGCGGAGGACAGGGAGGTACCTACGAGCAGTACTTC
CDR3 protein: CASSGGQGGTYEQYF

V gene: TRBV30
clone size: .
D gene: .
CDR3 length: 15
J gene: TRBJ1-4
CDR3 DNA: TGTGCCTGGAGTGGGCGGGGGGCTGGGGATGAAAAACTGTTTTTT
CDR3 protein: CAWSGRGAGDEKLFF

V gene: TRBV4-3
clone size: once
D gene: .
CDR3 length: 16
J gene: TRBJ2-3
CDR3 DNA: TGCGCCAGCAGCCAAGTTTTTGTGGGAGTGGCGGATACGCAGTATTTT
CDR3 protein: CASSQVFVGVADTQYF

V gene: TRBV15
clone size: .
D gene: .
CDR3 length: 12
J gene: TRBJ2-5
CDR3 DNA: TGTGCCACCAGCAGTCTCGAAGAGACCCAGTACTTC
CDR3 protein: CATSSLEETQYF

V gene: TRBV7-9
clone size: .
D gene: TRBD1
CDR3 length: 17
J gene: TRBJ2-2
CDR3 DNA: TGTGCCAGCAGCTTAAGCCAGGGCAGGGGGCCCACCGGGGAGCTGTTTTTT
CDR3 protein: CASSLSQGRGPTGELFF

V gene: TRBV7-9
clone size: few
D gene: .
CDR3 length: 15
J gene: TRBJ1-3
CDR3 DNA: TGTGCCAGCAGCCCCCTGAGGCTCTCTGGAAACACCATATATTTT
CDR3 protein: CASSPLRLSGNTIYF

V gene: TRBV10-3
clone size: .
D gene: .
CDR3 length: 14
J gene: TRBJ2-7
CDR3 DNA: TGTGCCACGGCATCAGCGGTTGGGTCCTACGAGCAGTACTTC
CDR3 protein: CATASAVGSYEQYF

V gene: TRBV11-3
clone size: .
D gene: .
CDR3 length: 14
J gene: TRBJ2-5
CDR3 DNA: TGTGCCAGCAGCTTAAGGACACCTCAAGAGACCCAGTACTTC
CDR3 protein: CASSLRTPQETQYF

V gene: TRBV6-5
clone size: few
D gene: .
CDR3 length: 13
J gene: TRBJ2-2
CDR3 DNA: TGTGCCAGCAGCGACAGAGACACCGGGGAGCTGTTTTTT
CDR3 protein: CASSDRDTGELFF

V gene: TRBV15
clone size: .
D gene: .
CDR3 length: 13
J gene: TRBJ1-5
CDR3 DNA: TGTGCCACCAGCTATTTACTCGGGCAGCCCCAGCATTTT
CDR3 protein: CATSYLLGQPQHF

V gene: TRBV2
clone size: .
D gene: .
CDR3 length: 11
J gene: TRBJ1-1
CDR3 DNA: TGTGCCAGCCGGGGGAACACTGAAGCTTTCTTT
CDR3 protein: CASRGNTEAFF

V gene: TRBV18
clone size: .
D gene: TRBD2
CDR3 length: 17
J gene: TRBJ2-7
CDR3 DNA: TGTGCCAGCTCACCACCGGGACTAGCGGGAGGGCTGGACGAGCAGTACTTC
CDR3 protein: CASSPPGLAGGLDEQYF

V gene: TRBV19
clone size: .
D gene: .
CDR3 length: 13
J gene: TRBJ1-5
CDR3 DNA: TGTGCCAGTAGTATCTGGGGCTGGCAGCCCCAGCATTTT
CDR3 protein: CASSIWGWQPQHF

V gene: TRBV18
clone size: .
D gene: .
CDR3 length: 13
J gene: TRBJ2-3
CDR3 DNA: TGTGCCAGCTCACCCGGCAGGGCAGATACGCAGTATTTT
CDR3 protein: CASSPGRADTQYF

V gene: TRBV28
clone size: few
D gene: .
CDR3 length: 15
J gene: TRBJ2-7
CDR3 DNA: TGTGCCAGCAGGGAGGGGTCAGGCGGGGCTAGGGAGCAGTACTTC
CDR3 protein: CASREGSGGAREQYF

V gene: TRBV30
clone size: once
D gene: .
CDR3 length: 14
J gene: TRBJ1-1
CDR3 DNA: TGTGCCTGGAGTGTGACAAGGAAAAACACTGAAGCTTTCTTT
CDR3 protein: CAWSVTRKNTEAFF

V gene: TRBV19
clone size: .
D gene: TRBD1
CDR3 length: 12
J gene: TRBJ1-5
CDR3 DNA: TGTGCCAGTGGTGGCCGACAGGGTTCCCAGCATTTT
CDR3 protein: CASGGRQGSQHF

V gene: TRBV7-9
clone size: .
D gene: .
CDR3 length: 16
J gene: TRBJ1-4
CDR3 DNA: TGTGCCAGCAGCTTTCCCACCCGGCAGGGAAACGAAAAACTGTTTTTT
CDR3 protein: CASSFPTRQGNEKLFF